The source of this TCR beta chain is a study of memory CD4+ T cells and cytomegalovirus serostatus. Overall study results and limits: CMV serostatus prediction reached median AUC roughly 0.95, or 0.91 with US-trained model. Suggested: most of the CMV-linked TCR signature lies in CD4+ memory cells.

Per the study methods: After removing out-of-frame reads, 2 million to 2.5 million distinct TCRbeta sequences remained. The data were produced by immunoSEQ multiplex PCR, yet TCRdb's version contains in-frame clones alone and is incomplete. From that table come the V and J calls and clone size; the DNA was used to work out D and trimming. The data hold around 45,000 clones, with over 70% observed a single time. The sort gate was single viable CD3+CD4+CD8-CD45RO+ cells for memory CD4+ T cells. After thawing, CD4+ T cells were positively selected. The V end was cut by 4 bases, the J end by 7 bases, with 16 bases between. This CDR3 spans 14 amino acids. Germline-derived CDR1 and CDR2 are GTSNPN and SVGIG (reference sequence). In this sample, this clone turned up a few times. The antigen is unknown.

V is TRBV30 and J is TRBJ2-2, with a tentative D call TRBD2 (6 bases). This TCR derives from an adult in good health and CMV-seronegative. What was sequenced was memory CD4+ T cells from blood. CDR3 sequence: CAWKLPSGVGELFF. The CDR3 region has the DNA TGTGCCTGGAAACTACCGTCGGGAGTCGGGGAGCTGTTTTTT.